The rows below give T cell receptor beta chains drawn from one sample of a study of blood T cells in healthy people across ages. TCRdb independently ran MiXCR on the 5' RACE reads; one entry per CDR3 protein. Among hundreds of thousands of distinct CDR3 sequences listed, roughly 60% were seen once. The sample was blood. Receptors were obtained from a man aged 25-45 years in good health. Each CDR3 is given with its conserved first and last residue. The order of the fields is CDR3 DNA, CDR3 protein, V gene, D gene, clone size, J gene. D genes are given only for firm matches. A clone size is listed for some rows: how often the clone was seen (once, few, many), or a class if it is expanded.

cdr3_nt: TGTGCCAGCAGTTTAACTAGCGGGGGCCTAAGCACAGATATGCAGTATTTT
cdr3_aa: CASSLTSGGLSTDMQYF
v_call: TRBV12-3/TRBV12-4
d_call: TRBD2
clone_size: NA
j_call: TRBJ2-3

cdr3_nt: TGTGCCACCACCGGGACATTAGGAGAAAAACTGTTTTTT
cdr3_aa: CATTGTLGEKLFF
v_call: TRBV15
d_call: NA
clone_size: few
j_call: TRBJ1-4

cdr3_nt: TGTGCCTGGAGGGGCGGACGGGGGGTCGATCAGCCCCAGCATTTT
cdr3_aa: CAWRGGRGVDQPQHF
v_call: TRBV30
d_call: NA
clone_size: NA
j_call: TRBJ1-5

cdr3_nt: TGTGCCAGCACTCGGGGACAGCCAAGCACTGAAGCTTTCTTT
cdr3_aa: CASTRGQPSTEAFF
v_call: TRBV6-6
d_call: TRBD1
clone_size: NA
j_call: TRBJ1-1

cdr3_nt: TGTGCCAGCTCGGTTCTGGGGCTAGCGGTAGGCTGGGATACGCAGTATTTT
cdr3_aa: CASSVLGLAVGWDTQYF
v_call: TRBV7-9
d_call: TRBD2
clone_size: NA
j_call: TRBJ2-3

cdr3_nt: TGTGCCAGCGGAACGGGGACTCAGCCCCAGCATTTT
cdr3_aa: CASGTGTQPQHF
v_call: TRBV6-2/TRBV6-3
d_call: NA
clone_size: NA
j_call: TRBJ1-5

cdr3_nt: TGCAGCGTTACAACAGGAAACCAAGAGACCCAGTACTTC
cdr3_aa: CSVTTGNQETQYF
v_call: TRBV29-1
d_call: NA
clone_size: NA
j_call: TRBJ2-5

cdr3_nt: TGTGCCAGCAGTATCAGGGGGGGAGAGACCCAGTACTTC
cdr3_aa: CASSIRGGETQYF
v_call: TRBV6-5
d_call: NA
clone_size: NA
j_call: TRBJ2-5

cdr3_nt: TGCAGCGTCTCACGGGTAGCGGGAGTAGGAGAGACCCAGTACTTC
cdr3_aa: CSVSRVAGVGETQYF
v_call: TRBV29-1
d_call: TRBD2
clone_size: few
j_call: TRBJ2-5

cdr3_nt: TGTGCCACCAGACCCAGCGGGAATGGCAATGAGCAGTTCTTC
cdr3_aa: CATRPSGNGNEQFF
v_call: TRBV15
d_call: TRBD2
clone_size: NA
j_call: TRBJ2-1

cdr3_nt: TGCAGTGCTAGACCCAGCGGGAGCCCCGAGCAGTTCTTC
cdr3_aa: CSARPSGSPEQFF
v_call: TRBV20-1
d_call: TRBD2
clone_size: few
j_call: TRBJ2-1

cdr3_nt: TGTGCCAGCAGTCGGGACACCACCTACGAGCAGTACTTC
cdr3_aa: CASSRDTTYEQYF
v_call: TRBV6-2/TRBV6-3
d_call: NA
clone_size: NA
j_call: TRBJ2-7

cdr3_nt: TGTGCCAGCAGCTTAGCAGGGACAGATGCAACTAATGAAAAACTGTTTTTT
cdr3_aa: CASSLAGTDATNEKLFF
v_call: TRBV7-2
d_call: TRBD1
clone_size: NA
j_call: TRBJ1-4

cdr3_nt: TGCGCCAGCAGCCAGGGGGGCATTTCCTGGGAGACCCAGTACTTC
cdr3_aa: CASSQGGISWETQYF
v_call: TRBV5-1
d_call: NA
clone_size: NA
j_call: TRBJ2-5

cdr3_nt: TGTGCCACGGGGAGAGCGGGGGAAGTTACAGAGACCCAGTACTTC
cdr3_aa: CATGRAGEVTETQYF
v_call: TRBV10-3
d_call: TRBD2
clone_size: few
j_call: TRBJ2-5

cdr3_nt: TGTGCCTGCAGCAGGGGGACCATCTCTGGGGCCAACGTCCTGACTTTC
cdr3_aa: CACSRGTISGANVLTF
v_call: TRBV12-3/TRBV12-4
d_call: TRBD1
clone_size: NA
j_call: TRBJ2-6

cdr3_nt: TGCGCCAGCAGCTTTGGGGCAGGGAGGAAGGAAAAACTGTTTTTT
cdr3_aa: CASSFGAGRKEKLFF
v_call: TRBV5-1
d_call: NA
clone_size: NA
j_call: TRBJ1-4

cdr3_nt: TGTGCCAGCAGTAAGTGGAGGGGTTACTCCTACGAGCAGTACTTC
cdr3_aa: CASSKWRGYSYEQYF
v_call: TRBV7-2
d_call: NA
clone_size: few
j_call: TRBJ2-7

cdr3_nt: TGCAGCGGCGCACCCGGGACCGCACCCTACGAGCAGTACTTC
cdr3_aa: CSGAPGTAPYEQYF
v_call: TRBV29-1
d_call: NA
clone_size: few
j_call: TRBJ2-7

cdr3_nt: TGTGCCAGCAGCAGAGTGGACAGGCCCTCCTACGAGCAGTACTTC
cdr3_aa: CASSRVDRPSYEQYF
v_call: TRBV7-8
d_call: TRBD1
clone_size: NA
j_call: TRBJ2-7

cdr3_nt: TGCAGTGCTAGAGAGAGGGAGTCCCTAGCCAAAAACATTCAGTACTTC
cdr3_aa: CSARERESLAKNIQYF
v_call: TRBV20-1
d_call: NA
clone_size: few
j_call: TRBJ2-4

cdr3_nt: TGTGCCAGCAGCTTAGAGAGCTACCAAGAGACCCAGTACTTC
cdr3_aa: CASSLESYQETQYF
v_call: TRBV7-9
d_call: NA
clone_size: NA
j_call: TRBJ2-5

cdr3_nt: TGTGCCAGCAGCCCCGGGGCTACCGAGCGGTACTTC
cdr3_aa: CASSPGATERYF
v_call: TRBV7-9
d_call: NA
clone_size: few
j_call: TRBJ2-7

cdr3_nt: TGTGCCAGCAGCCATCCCCCAAACGCGCAGTACTTC
cdr3_aa: CASSHPPNAQYF
v_call: TRBV3-1
d_call: NA
clone_size: NA
j_call: TRBJ2-7

cdr3_nt: TGTGCCAGCAGCCAAGGGACAGGGGGCACTGGCTATGGCTACACCTTC
cdr3_aa: CASSQGTGGTGYGYTF
v_call: TRBV3-1
d_call: TRBD1
clone_size: few
j_call: TRBJ1-2

cdr3_nt: TGTGCCAGCAGCCTGAGTTGGCCCTACGAGCAGTACTTC
cdr3_aa: CASSLSWPYEQYF
v_call: TRBV7-6
d_call: NA
clone_size: many
j_call: TRBJ2-7

cdr3_nt: TGCAGTGCTCCAAGACAGGGGAACACTGAAGCTTTCTTT
cdr3_aa: CSAPRQGNTEAFF
v_call: TRBV20-1
d_call: TRBD1
clone_size: NA
j_call: TRBJ1-1

cdr3_nt: TGTGCCAGCAGTTACTCGGAGGCCCGAAATTACAATGCACAGTTCTTC
cdr3_aa: CASSYSEARNYNAQFF
v_call: TRBV6-6
d_call: NA
clone_size: NA
j_call: TRBJ2-1

cdr3_nt: TGTGCTAGTGCCCTAGCCCGGGCGGGCGGCACTGAAGCTTTCTTT
cdr3_aa: CASALARAGGTEAFF
v_call: TRBV12-5
d_call: NA
clone_size: NA
j_call: TRBJ1-1

cdr3_nt: TGTGCCAGCAGCGCTGGACTAGCAAGAGGGGAGCAGTACTTC
cdr3_aa: CASSAGLARGEQYF
v_call: TRBV2
d_call: TRBD2
clone_size: NA
j_call: TRBJ2-7

cdr3_nt: TGTGCCAGCAGTATCGGGACTAGCTTTGATGAGCAGTTCTTC
cdr3_aa: CASSIGTSFDEQFF
v_call: TRBV12-3/TRBV12-4
d_call: TRBD2
clone_size: NA
j_call: TRBJ2-1

cdr3_nt: TGCAGCGTAGCGGGGGAGGGTAATGAGCAGTTCTTC
cdr3_aa: CSVAGEGNEQFF
v_call: TRBV29-1
d_call: TRBD2
clone_size: NA
j_call: TRBJ2-1

cdr3_nt: TGCAGTGCTCGCGACAGGGCGAGCAATCAGCCCCAGCATTTT
cdr3_aa: CSARDRASNQPQHF
v_call: TRBV20-1
d_call: TRBD1
clone_size: NA
j_call: TRBJ1-5

cdr3_nt: TGCAGTCCGCCTCCCTCTAGGAGGGGCACAGATACGCAGTATTTT
cdr3_aa: CSPPPSRRGTDTQYF
v_call: TRBV20-1
d_call: NA
clone_size: once
j_call: TRBJ2-3

cdr3_nt: TGCAGCGTTGTTGGGGGACAGGGGGAAGAGACCCAGTACTTC
cdr3_aa: CSVVGGQGEETQYF
v_call: TRBV29-1
d_call: TRBD1
clone_size: NA
j_call: TRBJ2-5

cdr3_nt: TGTGCCAGCAGGAAGACAGCAGATACGCAGTATTTT
cdr3_aa: CASRKTADTQYF
v_call: TRBV12-3/TRBV12-4
d_call: NA
clone_size: NA
j_call: TRBJ2-3

cdr3_nt: TGTGCCAGCAGTATTGGACTAGCGGGCGAGCAGTACTTC
cdr3_aa: CASSIGLAGEQYF
v_call: TRBV12-3/TRBV12-4
d_call: TRBD2
clone_size: few
j_call: TRBJ2-7

cdr3_nt: TGTGCCAGCAGTTTAGAGGGAGGTATTGGCTACACCTTC
cdr3_aa: CASSLEGGIGYTF
v_call: TRBV12-3/TRBV12-4
d_call: NA
clone_size: NA
j_call: TRBJ1-2

cdr3_nt: TGTGCCAGCAGCCTCGGGACTGGCCCGGATGTCGACGAGCAGTACTTC
cdr3_aa: CASSLGTGPDVDEQYF
v_call: TRBV11-3
d_call: NA
clone_size: NA
j_call: TRBJ2-7

cdr3_nt: TGTGCCAGCAGTTTGCTCAGGGGCGATGAGCAGTTCTTC
cdr3_aa: CASSLLRGDEQFF
v_call: TRBV28
d_call: NA
clone_size: NA
j_call: TRBJ2-1

cdr3_nt: TGCAGTGCGGCGGGACGCGAGTACGAGCAGTACTTC
cdr3_aa: CSAAGREYEQYF
v_call: TRBV20-1
d_call: NA
clone_size: NA
j_call: TRBJ2-7

cdr3_nt: TGTGCCAGCAGTTACTCGACTAGCGGGGGGAATGAGCAGTACTTC
cdr3_aa: CASSYSTSGGNEQYF
v_call: TRBV6-5
d_call: TRBD2
clone_size: NA
j_call: TRBJ2-5

cdr3_nt: TGTGCCAGCAGCCCCGAAAGGGGCCTAGAGACCCAGTACTTC
cdr3_aa: CASSPERGLETQYF
v_call: TRBV5-8
d_call: NA
clone_size: NA
j_call: TRBJ2-5

cdr3_nt: TGTGCCAGCAGCCAAGGACTAGCGGGCTCCTACAATGAGCAGTTCTTC
cdr3_aa: CASSQGLAGSYNEQFF
v_call: TRBV4-2
d_call: TRBD2
clone_size: few
j_call: TRBJ2-1

cdr3_nt: TGTGCCATCAGTGACCGGCCGATCCGCGGCTACACCTTC
cdr3_aa: CAISDRPIRGYTF
v_call: TRBV10-3
d_call: NA
clone_size: NA
j_call: TRBJ1-2